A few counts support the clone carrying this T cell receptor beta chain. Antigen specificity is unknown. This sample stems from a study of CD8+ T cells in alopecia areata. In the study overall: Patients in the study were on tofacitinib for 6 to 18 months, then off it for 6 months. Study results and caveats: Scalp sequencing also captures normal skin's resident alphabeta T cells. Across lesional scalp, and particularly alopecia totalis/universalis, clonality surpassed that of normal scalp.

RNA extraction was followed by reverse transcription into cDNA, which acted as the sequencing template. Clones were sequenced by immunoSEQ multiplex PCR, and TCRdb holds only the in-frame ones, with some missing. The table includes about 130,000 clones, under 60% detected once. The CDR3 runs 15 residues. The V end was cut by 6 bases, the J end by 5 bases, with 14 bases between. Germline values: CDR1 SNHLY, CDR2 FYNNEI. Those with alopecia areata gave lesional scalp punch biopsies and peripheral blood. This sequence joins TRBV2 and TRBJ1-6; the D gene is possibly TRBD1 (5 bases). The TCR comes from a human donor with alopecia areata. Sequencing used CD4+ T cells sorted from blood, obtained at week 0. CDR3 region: CASREEGHDNSPLHF. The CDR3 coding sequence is TGTGCCAGCAGAGAGGAGGGGCACGATAATTCACCCCTCCACTTT.